This T cell receptor beta chain appears in the sequencing data of a study of blood T cell repertoires in COVID-19. Overall study: PBMCs, B-cell-depleted T cells, or T cells provided the cDNA or gDNA that made up the material.

Clinical histories supplied by participants themselves formed the basis of cohort assignment. Here immunoSEQ multiplex PCR was the method, and the copy in TCRdb shows in-frame clones only, minus some. In the table there are fewer than 450,000 clones, more than 75% of which are singletons. From germline, CDR1 is LGHNA and CDR2 YNFKEQ. This CDR3 spans 17 amino acids. J was trimmed by 4 bases and V by 6 bases; bases with no gene match: 14. The source is a young woman who had recovered from COVID-19. Sequencing was performed on PBMCs or T cells enriched from blood (not recorded which). The chain joins TRBV4-2 to TRBJ2-1; 8 bases match TRBD2. Here the CDR3 reads CASSRVPKAGVYNEQFF. DNA of the CDR3: TGTGCCAGCAGTCGGGTTCCCAAAGCGGGGGTTTACAATGAGCAGTTCTTC.